The 10 T cell receptor beta chains listed next were all sequenced from one sample in a study of cytomegalovirus exposure and HLA in healthy donors. 13 Jbeta primers and 60 Vbeta primers were used for the PCR. Some clones are missing from TCRdb's copy, which holds only in-frame ones; the method was immunoSEQ multiplex PCR. The listing records some 110,000 clones. Sequencing input: PBMCs. The receptors were gathered from a man aged 40-55 years in good health and CMV-seropositive.

The CDR3 here is CASSFTGGFDGELFF. For the CDR3, the DNA is TGTGCCAGCAGCTTCACAGGGGGCTTCGACGGGGAGCTGTTTTTT. The rearrangement uses TRBV7-2 and TRBJ2-2; 9 bases agree with TRBD1. The germline V gene encodes CDR1 SGHTA and CDR2 FQGNSA. V was clipped by 3 bases and J by 7 bases; unmatched bases: 6. CDR3 length equals 15 residues.

A note on this clone: Different DNA sequences within this sample yield the same CDR3. The rearrangement uses TRBV19 and TRBJ2-5; the D is unclear. The CDR3 consists of 13 residues. Trimming left V 2 bases short and J 3 bases short, with 7 bases between. Germline CDR1 reads LNHDA; CDR2 reads SQIVND (reference sequence). The CDR3 here is CASSIYREETQYF. The CDR3 DNA sequence: TGTGCCAGTAGTATATATCGCGAAGAGACCCAGTACTTC.

This chain uses TRBV10-3 with TRBJ2-3, with D maybe TRBD1 (6 bases). V was trimmed by 10 bases and J by 2 bases, leaving 22 bases between them. CDR3 length: 16 residues. Germline-derived CDR1 and CDR2 are ENHRY and SYGVKD. The CDR3 here is CATKTGVGDNTDTQYF. CDR3 DNA: TGTGCCACCAAAACTGGGGTAGGGGACAACACAGATACGCAGTATTTT.

J is TRBJ1-3 and V is TRBV19; a possible D gene is TRBD1 (6 bases). Germline loops: CDR1 LNHDA, CDR2 SQIVND (reference sequence). Trimming shortened V by 11 bases and J by 0 bases, and 17 bases separated the two germline ends. The CDR3 spans 15 residues. The CDR3 protein is CAVERQVNSGNTIYF. The CDR3 region has the DNA TGTGCCGTCGAAAGACAGGTTAACTCTGGAAACACCATATATTTT.

The V gene is TRBV11-2, the J gene TRBJ1-1; possibly TRBD1 for D (5 bases). CDR1 and CDR2 (germline): SGHAT, FQNNGV. The V end lost 8 bases, the J end lost 4 bases, and 11 bases lay between the germline ends. This CDR3 has 12 residues. The CDR3 region is CASGGSSTEAFF. The CDR3 DNA is TGTGCCAGCGGGGGGTCGAGCACTGAAGCTTTCTTT.

The J gene is TRBJ2-1, the V gene TRBV5-1; D is perhaps TRBD2 (5 bases). Between the trimmed V and J ends, which lost 3 bases and 0 bases, there was a span of 10 bases. Germline V gene data show CDR1 as SGHRS and CDR2 as YFSETQ. The length of the CDR3 is 15 residues. CDR3 amino acids: CASSSAESSYNEQFF. The CDR3 DNA reads TGCGCCAGCAGCTCAGCGGAGAGCTCCTACAATGAGCAGTTCTTC.

V gene TRBV6-5 combines with J gene TRBJ1-2; weak D call: TRBD1 (6 bases). The CDR3 is 15 amino acids. Per germline, CDR1 MNHEY and CDR2 SVGAGI. V was trimmed by 5 bases and J by 5 bases, leaving 18 bases between them. Here the CDR3 reads CASSKSPGQRYGYTF. The CDR3 DNA is TGTGCCAGCAGTAAAAGCCCCGGACAGAGATATGGCTACACCTTC.

The V and J genes are TRBV9 and TRBJ2-6, with D perhaps matching TRBD2 (6 bases). The germline V and J ends were trimmed by 0 bases and 4 bases, with 20 bases remaining between them. The CDR3 loop spans 19 amino acids. Germline CDR1 reads SGDLS; CDR2 reads YYNGEE. CDR3 sequence: CASSVALAGRTLGANVLTF. The CDR3 DNA sequence: TGTGCCAGCAGCGTAGCTTTGGCAGGGAGGACGCTCGGGGCCAACGTCCTGACTTTC.

This sequence joins TRBV4-2 and TRBJ1-2; maybe TRBD1 (6 bases). The V end was cut by 4 bases, the J end by 2 bases, with 17 bases between. In germline, CDR1 is LGHNA, CDR2 YNFKEQ. The CDR3 runs 16 residues. In DNA form, the CDR3 reads TGTGCCAGCAGCCGACCAGGGGCACAGAAGAACTATGGCTACACCTTC. Its protein is CASSRPGAQKNYGYTF.

The J gene is TRBJ2-2, the V gene TRBV19; D possibly corresponds to TRBD2 (6 bases). Germline CDR1 LNHDA, CDR2 SQIVND (reference sequence). V lost 3 bases, J lost 7 bases, and 15 bases lay in between. The CDR3 sequence is 15 residues long. The CDR3 protein is CASSIEGAGFGELFF. For the CDR3, the DNA is TGTGCCAGTAGTATTGAAGGCGCGGGGTTCGGGGAGCTGTTTTTT.